The 12 T cell receptor beta chains presented below share a single source sample, sequenced in a study of identical twins. Via MiXCR, TCRdb re-called the 5' RACE reads, giving one row per CDR3 protein. The table shows 640,000 or so distinct CDR3 sequences, with roughly 6% occurring only once. The source material was naive T cells sorted from blood. The receptors derive from a man between 18 and 35 years old in good health.

The chain couples TRBV27 to TRBJ2-1; 8 positions match TRBD1. V trimming: 3 bases; J trimming: 3 bases; junction bases outside the gene matches: 7. CDR1 and CDR2 from the germline V gene are MNHEY and SMNVEV (reference sequence). The CDR3 runs 16 residues. CDR3 sequence (DNA): TGTGCCAGCAGTTTCCTGACAGGGGATCTCTACAATGAGCAGTTCTTC. Translating it yields CASSFLTGDLYNEQFF.

This clonotype has a count of ten or more. This rearrangement joins TRBV14 to TRBJ2-5; 7 positions match TRBD2. The V gene end was trimmed by 3 bases and the J gene end by 2 bases; junction bases not matched to a gene: 6. This CDR3 is 15 amino acids long. The V gene's germline CDR1 is SGHDN and CDR2 FVKESK. CDR3 loop: CASSQNPGGQETQYF. For the CDR3, the DNA is TGTGCCAGCAGCCAGAATCCGGGAGGACAAGAGACCCAGTACTTC.

The table lists this clonotype with a few counts. Without the conserved terminal phenylalanine or tryptophan, this CDR3 likely stems from a read error. No DNA is shown, since the ends of the CDR3 on it are uncertain; the CDR3 is the one TCRdb lists. The CDR3 sequence is CASSSVPTRSV. The chain recombines TRBV7-2 with TRBJ2-1; the listed D gene, TRBD2, was not tested against the DNA. The CDR3 region is 11 residues in length, termini included. The germline V gene has CDR1 SGHTA and CDR2 FQGNSA.

This clonotype was observed a few times. This sequence joins TRBV7-6 and TRBJ2-2; tentative D call: TRBD1 (5 bases). CDR3 length: 16 residues. Trimming pared 3 bases from V and 2 bases from J, leaving 13 bases between. CDR1 is SGHVS and CDR2 is FNYEAQ in the germline V gene. CDR3 protein: CASSFRFGQNTGELFF. The CDR3 nucleotides read TGTGCCAGCAGCTTTCGATTTGGACAAAACACCGGGGAGCTGTTTTTT.

Only a few counts were recorded for this clonotype. The chain couples TRBV7-8 to TRBJ2-2; tentative D call: TRBD2 (5 bases). The CDR3 length is 14 residues. Germline values: CDR1 SGHVS, CDR2 FQNEAQ. V shed 3 bases and J shed 3 bases, with 8 bases lying between them. DNA for the CDR3: TGTGCCAGCAGCTTGGAGCGGTACACCGGGGAGCTGTTTTTT. Protein: CASSLERYTGELFF.

This clonotype was observed a handful of times. The chain joins TRBV3-1 to TRBJ2-1, with 13 bases lining up with TRBD2. Losses at the gene ends were 1 base for V and 6 bases for J; bases not matched to a gene: 3. The CDR3 spans 16 residues. CDR1 LGHDT and CDR2 YNNKEL come from the germline V gene (reference sequence). The CDR3, as DNA: TGTGCCAGCAGCCAAGTCACTAGCGGGAGGGCCAATGAGCAGTTCTTC. This translates into CASSQVTSGRANEQFF.

There are many counts of this clonotype. V is TRBV29-1 and J is TRBJ2-1; D might be TRBD1 (5 bases). The CDR3 consists of 15 residues. Per the germline V gene, CDR1 is SQVTM and CDR2 is ANQGSEA. V shed 7 bases and J shed 7 bases, with 23 bases lying between them. This CDR3 is CSARAWWGRDNEQFF. DNA for the CDR3: TGCAGCGCAAGGGCATGGTGGGGCAGGGATAATGAGCAGTTCTTC.

This clonotype was counted once. This likely traces to a read error, being one base from a far larger clone. V usage is TRBV12-3 or TRBV12-4 and J usage is TRBJ2-1, with D uncertain. The length of the CDR3 is 13 residues. This CDR3 reads CASSSGSYNKQFF. The CDR3 DNA is TGTGCCAGCAGTTCCGGGTCATACAATAAGCAGTTCTTC.

This clonotype showed up just a few times. This chain connects TRBV5-1 to TRBJ2-7, with D maybe TRBD1 (6 bases). There are 12 residues in the CDR3. Trimming pared 5 bases from V and 5 bases from J, leaving 11 bases between. Germline V lookup: CDR1 SGHRS, CDR2 YFSETQ. This CDR3 reads CASRRAGDEQYV. CDR3 DNA: TGCGCCAGCAGGAGGGCAGGGGACGAGCAGTACGTC.

V gene TRBV6-2 or TRBV6-3 combines with J gene TRBJ2-1; no definite D call. CDR1 is MNHEY and CDR2 is SVGEGT in the germline V gene. The CDR3 has 13 amino acids. V gave up 2 bases and J gave up 4 bases, with 6 bases separating them. The CDR3 DNA reads as TGTGCCAGCAGTTACATCGAATACAATGAGCAGTTCTTC. This sequence encodes CASSYIEYNEQFF.

For this clonotype: An end of the junction differs from the germline gene, which may be a read error. The chain has TRBV5-6 and TRBJ1-5, with unresolved D. CDR1 is SGHDT, CDR2 YYEEEE, per germline. The CDR3 extends over 14 amino acids. CDR3 bases: TGTGCCAGCAGCTTGGGGCAGAGCAATAAGCCCCAGCATTTT. This gives the protein CASSLGQSNKPQHF.

The sample holds many counts of this clonotype. In DNA form, the CDR3 reads TGTGCCAGCAGTGAAATAGGAGGGGATAATTCACCCCTCCACTTT. Its translation: CASSEIGGDNSPLHF. The chain carries TRBV25-1 and TRBJ1-6; perhaps TRBD1 as D (5 bases). The CDR3 is 15 residues long. Germline V gene sequence: CDR1 MGHDK, CDR2 SYGVNS. V lost 2 bases and J 5 bases, leaving 10 bases between the germline ends.